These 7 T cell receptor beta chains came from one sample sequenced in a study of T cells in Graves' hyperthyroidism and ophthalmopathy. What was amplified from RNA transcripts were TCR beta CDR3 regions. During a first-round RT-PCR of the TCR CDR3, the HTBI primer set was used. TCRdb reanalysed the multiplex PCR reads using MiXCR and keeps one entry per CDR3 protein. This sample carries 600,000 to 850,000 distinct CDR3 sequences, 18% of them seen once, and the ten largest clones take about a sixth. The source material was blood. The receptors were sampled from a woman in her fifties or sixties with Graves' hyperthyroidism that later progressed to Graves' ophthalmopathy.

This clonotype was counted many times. The DNA for the CDR3 is TGTGCCAGCAGCCCCCTATCGCGGCCCGCCACTGAAGCTTTCTTT. This gives the protein CASSPLSRPATEAFF. The genes are TRBV7-9 and TRBJ1-1; D unclear. Per the germline V gene, CDR1 is SEHNR and CDR2 is FQNEAQ (reference sequence). Trimming removed 5 bases at V and 4 bases at J, with 17 bases between. The length of the CDR3 is 15 residues.

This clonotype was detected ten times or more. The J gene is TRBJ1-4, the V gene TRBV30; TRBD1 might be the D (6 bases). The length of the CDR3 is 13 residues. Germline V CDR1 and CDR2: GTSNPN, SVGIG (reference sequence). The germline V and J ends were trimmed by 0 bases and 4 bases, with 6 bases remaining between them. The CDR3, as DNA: TGTGCCTGGAGTGTACAGGGTAATGAAAAACTGTTTTTT. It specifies CAWSVQGNEKLFF.

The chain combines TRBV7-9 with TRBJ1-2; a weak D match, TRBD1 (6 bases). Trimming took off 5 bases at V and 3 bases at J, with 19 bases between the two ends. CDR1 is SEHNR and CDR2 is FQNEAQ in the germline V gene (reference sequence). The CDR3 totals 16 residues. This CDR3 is CASSPTPGGEDYGYTF. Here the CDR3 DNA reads TGTGCCAGCAGCCCCACCCCGGGGGGCGAGGACTATGGCTACACCTTC.

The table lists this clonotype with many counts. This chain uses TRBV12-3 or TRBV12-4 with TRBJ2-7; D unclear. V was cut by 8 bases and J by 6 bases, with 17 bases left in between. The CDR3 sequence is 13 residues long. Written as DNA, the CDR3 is TGTGCCAGCCTTCCCCCCCCCGGCGGCGAGCAGTACTTC. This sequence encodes CASLPPPGGEQYF.

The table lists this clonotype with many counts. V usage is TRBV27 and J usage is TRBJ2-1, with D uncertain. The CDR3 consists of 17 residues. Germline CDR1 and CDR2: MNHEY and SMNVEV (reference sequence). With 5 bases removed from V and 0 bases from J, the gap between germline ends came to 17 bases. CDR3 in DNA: TGTGCCAGCAGTCTCCCCCTAGACACGAACTCCTACAATGAGCAGTTCTTC. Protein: CASSLPLDTNSYNEQFF.

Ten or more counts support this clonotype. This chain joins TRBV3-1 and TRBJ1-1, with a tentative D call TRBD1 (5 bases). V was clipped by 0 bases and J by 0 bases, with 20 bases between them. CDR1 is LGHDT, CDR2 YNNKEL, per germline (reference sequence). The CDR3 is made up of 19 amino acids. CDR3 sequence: CASSQESAGRDPLNTEAFF. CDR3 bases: TGTGCCAGCAGCCAAGAATCAGCGGGGAGGGACCCCCTGAACACTGAAGCTTTCTTT.

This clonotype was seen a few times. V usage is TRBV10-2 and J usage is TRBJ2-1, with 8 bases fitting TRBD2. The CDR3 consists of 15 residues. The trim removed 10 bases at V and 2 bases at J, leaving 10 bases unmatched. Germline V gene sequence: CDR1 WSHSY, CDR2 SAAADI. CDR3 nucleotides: TGCGCCATCTCATTGGCGGGGGGTACCTACAATGAGCAGTTCTTC. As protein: CAISLAGGTYNEQFF.